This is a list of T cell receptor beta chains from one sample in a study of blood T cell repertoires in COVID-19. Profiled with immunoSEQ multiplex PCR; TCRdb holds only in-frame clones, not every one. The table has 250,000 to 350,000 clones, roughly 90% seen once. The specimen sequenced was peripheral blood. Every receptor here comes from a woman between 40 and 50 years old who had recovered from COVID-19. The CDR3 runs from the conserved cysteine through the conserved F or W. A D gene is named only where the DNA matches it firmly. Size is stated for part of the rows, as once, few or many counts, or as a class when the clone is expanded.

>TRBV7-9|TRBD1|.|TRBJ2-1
TGTGCCAGCAGATCCGACAGGGGGCTACAATTTAGCAATGAGCAGTTCTTC
CASRSDRGLQFSNEQFF
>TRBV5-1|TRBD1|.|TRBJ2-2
TGCGCCAGCAGCATTGCTGACAGGGGGAACACCGGGGAGCTGTTTTTT
CASSIADRGNTGELFF
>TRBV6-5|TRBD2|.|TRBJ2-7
TGTGCCAGCAGAAAGACTAGCGGGAGCTACGAGCAGTACTTC
CASRKTSGSYEQYF
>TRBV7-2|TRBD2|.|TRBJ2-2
TGTGCCAGCACCCCTGGGCGGGAGTACGGGGAGCTGTTTTTT
CASTPGREYGELFF
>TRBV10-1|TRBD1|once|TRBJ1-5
TGCGCCAGCAGGTACGGTGGACAGGGGTTAGTAGGCAATCAGCCCCAGCATTTT
CASRYGGQGLVGNQPQHF
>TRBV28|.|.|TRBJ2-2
TGTGCCAGCAGCCCAGCGGACTCCCAGAACACCGGGGAGCTGTTTTTT
CASSPADSQNTGELFF
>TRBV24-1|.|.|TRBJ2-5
TGTGCCACCAGTCAAGGACGGGGTTTCCAAGAGACCCAGTACTTC
CATSQGRGFQETQYF
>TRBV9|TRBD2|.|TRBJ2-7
TGTGCCAGCAGCCCCGCTGCCGCCGGACTAGCGGGAGTCGAGCAGTACTTC
CASSPAAAGLAGVEQYF
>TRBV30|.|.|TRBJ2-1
TGTGCCTGGAGTGTAGGGCAGGGGAACAATGAGCAGTTCTTC
CAWSVGQGNNEQFF
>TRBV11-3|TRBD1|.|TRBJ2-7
TGTGCCAGCAACAGGGGGCAGGGGTCTTCCTACGAGCAGTACTTC
CASNRGQGSSYEQYF
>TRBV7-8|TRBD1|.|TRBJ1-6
TGTGCCAGCAGCCCGCCGGGACAGGGGAACTCACCCCTCCACTTT
CASSPPGQGNSPLHF
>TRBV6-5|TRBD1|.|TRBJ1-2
TGTGCCAGCAGTTCCGCGGGACAGAACTATGGCTACACCTTC
CASSSAGQNYGYTF